This T cell receptor (beta chain) was identified in a study of blood T cell repertoires in COVID-19. Overall study context: Samples representing acute and convalescent COVID-19 were sourced from the United States, Italy and Spain. T cells, B-cell-depleted T cells, or PBMCs supplied cDNA or gDNA.

This clone was counted a single time. In the authors' workflow: Amplified reference gene primers provided the basis for estimating nucleated cell counts. TCRdb's table, derived via immunoSEQ multiplex PCR, lists solely in-frame clones and lacks some. V and J calls and clone size follow that table, whereas D and trimming were derived from the DNA. The repertoire holds approximately 220,000 clones, with around 83% as singletons. The CDR3 loop spans 13 amino acids. V dropped 4 bases and J dropped 0 bases, with 4 bases sitting between them. CDR1 is LNHNV and CDR2 is YYDKDF in the germline V gene (reference sequence).

Sequencing input: peripheral blood. This chain connects TRBV15 to TRBJ2-1; D gene ambiguous. This sequence was found in a man between 50 and 59 years old who had recovered from COVID-19. The CDR3 loop is CATSTLSYNEQFF. The DNA of the CDR3 is TGTGCCACCAGCACCCTCTCCTACAATGAGCAGTTCTTC. Full variable domain (missing parts from reference TRBV15 and TRBJ2-1): DAMVIQNPRYQVTQFGKPVTLSCSQTLNHNVMYWYQQKSSQAPKLLFHYYDKDFNNEADTPDNFQSRRPNTSFCFLDIRSPGLGDTAMYLCATSTLSYNEQFFGPGTRLTVL.